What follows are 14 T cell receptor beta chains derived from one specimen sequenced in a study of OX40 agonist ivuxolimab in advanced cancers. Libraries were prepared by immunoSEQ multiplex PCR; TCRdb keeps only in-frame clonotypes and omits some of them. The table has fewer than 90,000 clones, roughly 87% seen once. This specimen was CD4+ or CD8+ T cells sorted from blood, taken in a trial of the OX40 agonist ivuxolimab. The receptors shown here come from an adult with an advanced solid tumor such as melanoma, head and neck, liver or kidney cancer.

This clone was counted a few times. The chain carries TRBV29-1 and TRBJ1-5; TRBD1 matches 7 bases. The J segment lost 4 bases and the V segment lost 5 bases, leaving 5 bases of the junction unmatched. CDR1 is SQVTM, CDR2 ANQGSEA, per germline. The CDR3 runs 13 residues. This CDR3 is CSVTGTANQPQHF. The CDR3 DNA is TGCAGCGTTACCGGGACAGCTAATCAGCCCCAGCATTTT.

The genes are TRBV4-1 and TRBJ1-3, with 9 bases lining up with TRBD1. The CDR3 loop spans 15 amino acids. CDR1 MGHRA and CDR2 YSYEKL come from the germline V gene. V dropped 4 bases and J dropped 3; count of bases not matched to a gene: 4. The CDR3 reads CASSRTGGFGNTIYF. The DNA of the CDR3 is TGCGCCAGCAGCCGCACAGGGGGCTTTGGAAACACCATATATTTT.

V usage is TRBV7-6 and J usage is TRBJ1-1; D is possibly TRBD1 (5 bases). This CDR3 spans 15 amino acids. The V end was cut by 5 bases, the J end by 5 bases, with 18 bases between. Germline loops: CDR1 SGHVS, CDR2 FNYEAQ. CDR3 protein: CASSASRDRGTEAFF. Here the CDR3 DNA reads TGTGCCAGCAGCGCCAGCCGGGACCGAGGGACTGAAGCTTTCTTT.

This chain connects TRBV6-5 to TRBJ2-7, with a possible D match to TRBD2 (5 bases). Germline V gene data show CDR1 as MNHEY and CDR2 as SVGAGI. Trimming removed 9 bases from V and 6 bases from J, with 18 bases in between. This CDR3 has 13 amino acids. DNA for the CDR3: TGTGCCAGTTCACACGAGGGCCTAGGCGAGCAGTACTTC. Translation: CASSHEGLGEQYF.

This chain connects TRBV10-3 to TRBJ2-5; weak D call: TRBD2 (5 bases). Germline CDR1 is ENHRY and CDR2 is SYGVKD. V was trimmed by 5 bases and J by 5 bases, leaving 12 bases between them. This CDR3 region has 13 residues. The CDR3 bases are TGTGCCATCAGTTACGACCGAGGGGAGACCCAGTACTTC. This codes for CAISYDRGETQYF.

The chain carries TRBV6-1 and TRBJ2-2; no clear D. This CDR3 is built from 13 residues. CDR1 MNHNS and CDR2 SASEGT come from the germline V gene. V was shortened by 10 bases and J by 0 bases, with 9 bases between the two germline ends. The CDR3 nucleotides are TGTGCCACCAGACCGCCGAACACCGGGGAGCTGTTTTTT. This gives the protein CATRPPNTGELFF.

The CDR3 DNA reads as TGTGCCAGCAGAGGGAGGATCACCGGGGAGCTGTTTTTT. Amino acids: CASRGRITGELFF. This chain connects TRBV6-5 to TRBJ2-2; TRBD2 is a possible D gene (6 bases). Per germline, CDR1 MNHEY and CDR2 SVGAGI. The CDR3 runs to 13 residues. V shed 6 bases and J shed 4 bases, with 9 bases lying between them.

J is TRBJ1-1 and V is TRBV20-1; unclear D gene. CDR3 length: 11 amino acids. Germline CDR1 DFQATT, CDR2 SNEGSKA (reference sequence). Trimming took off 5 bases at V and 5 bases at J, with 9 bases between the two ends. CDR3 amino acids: CSALGGTEAFF. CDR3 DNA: TGCAGTGCTCTGGGCGGAACTGAAGCTTTCTTT.

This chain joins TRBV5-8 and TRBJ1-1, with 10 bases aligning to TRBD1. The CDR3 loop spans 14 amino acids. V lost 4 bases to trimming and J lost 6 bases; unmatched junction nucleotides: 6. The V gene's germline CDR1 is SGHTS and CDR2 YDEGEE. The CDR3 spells CASSAGTGVSEAFF. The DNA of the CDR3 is TGTGCCAGCAGCGCCGGGACAGGGGTTTCTGAAGCTTTCTTT.

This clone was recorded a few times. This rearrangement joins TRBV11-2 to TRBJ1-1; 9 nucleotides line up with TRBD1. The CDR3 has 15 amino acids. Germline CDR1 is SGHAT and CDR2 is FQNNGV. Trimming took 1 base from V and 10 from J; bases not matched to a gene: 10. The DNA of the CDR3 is TGTGCCAGCAGCTTAGTCTTAGGACAGGGGTGGGGAGCTTTCTTT. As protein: CASSLVLGQGWGAFF.

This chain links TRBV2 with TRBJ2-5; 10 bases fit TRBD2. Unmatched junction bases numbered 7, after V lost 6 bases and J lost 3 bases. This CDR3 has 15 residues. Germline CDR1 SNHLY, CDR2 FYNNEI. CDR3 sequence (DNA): TGTGCCAGCAGCGCGGGACTAGCGTTAGAAGAGACCCAGTACTTC. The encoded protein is CASSAGLALEETQYF.

In DNA, the CDR3 is TGTGCCAGCAGCTTGGGGGCCTCGGGATACACAGATACGCAGTATTTT. Residues: CASSLGASGYTDTQYF. The chain recombines TRBV5-5 with TRBJ2-3; tentatively, D is TRBD2 (5 bases). The CDR3 has 16 amino acids. Germline V gene data show CDR1 as SGHKS and CDR2 as YYEKEE (reference sequence). The V end was cut by 0 bases, the J end by 2 bases, with 13 bases between.

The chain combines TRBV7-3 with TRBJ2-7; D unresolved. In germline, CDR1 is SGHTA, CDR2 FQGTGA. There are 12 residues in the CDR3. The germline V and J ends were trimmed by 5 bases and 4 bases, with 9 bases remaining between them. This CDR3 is CASSPDGYEQYF. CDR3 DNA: TGTGCCAGCAGCCCCGACGGTTACGAGCAGTACTTC. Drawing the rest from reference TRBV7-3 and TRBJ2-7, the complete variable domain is GAGVSQTPSNKVTEKGKYVELRCDPISGHTALYWYRQSLGQGPEFLIYFQGTGAADDSGLPNDRFFAVRPEGSVSTLKIQRTERGDSAVYLCASSPDGYEQYFGPGTRLTVT.

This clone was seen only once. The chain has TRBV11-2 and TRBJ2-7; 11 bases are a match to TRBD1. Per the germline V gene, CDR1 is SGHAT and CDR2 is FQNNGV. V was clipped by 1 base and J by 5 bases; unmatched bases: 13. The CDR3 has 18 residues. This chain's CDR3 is CASSLAPGTGGAENEQYF. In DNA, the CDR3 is TGTGCCAGCAGCTTAGCCCCCGGGACAGGGGGGGCGGAGAACGAGCAGTACTTC.